These T cell receptor beta chains were read from a single sample in a study of T-cell memory formation after mild COVID-19. TCRdb called the 5' RACE reads again in MiXCR, with one record for every CDR3 protein. The sample includes 220,000 or so distinct CDR3 sequences, approximately 10% seen only once; the top ten take 3% to 4%. Sequenced input: PBMCs or a T cell subset sorted from them (not recorded which). The origin of the receptors is a young man who had mild COVID-19 (a few samples of this study predate the infection). Cell type and time point are not known. CDR3s include the opening cysteine and the closing phenylalanine or tryptophan. A D gene is named only where the DNA matches it firmly. Clone size is not always given. Where it is, it says once, few, many or a class for expanded clones.

TGTGCCAGCAGCCCTTGGAGGGTTAACACTGAAGCTTTCTTT | CASSPWRVNTEAFF | 14 | - | TRBJ1-1 | - | TRBV7-2
TGTGCCAGCAGCTTAATGGAGGGTGAGCAGTTCTTC | CASSLMEGEQFF | 12 | - | TRBJ2-1 | - | TRBV7-9
TGTGCCAGCAGCCGTCTAGGGGCAGGGGATGAGCAGTTCTTC | CASSRLGAGDEQFF | 14 | - | TRBJ2-1 | - | TRBV6-4
TGTGCCAGCACCCCTACGGCGGGGGCCTTCGGCGGGGAGCTGTTTTTT | CASTPTAGAFGGELFF | 16 | many | TRBJ2-2 | - | TRBV12-3/TRBV12-4
TGTGCCAGCAGCTCCCCTTTCGGGCCTGGTTCTGAAAAACTGTTTTTT | CASSSPFGPGSEKLFF | 16 | few | TRBJ1-4 | - | TRBV7-8
TGCAGTGCTAGAGAAGGGACAGGGGTGTGGGAGACCCAGTACTTC | CSAREGTGVWETQYF | 15 | - | TRBJ2-5 | TRBD1 | TRBV20-1
TGTGCCAGCAGCCTAGACAGACGAGACAATGAGCAGTTCTTC | CASSLDRRDNEQFF | 14 | many | TRBJ2-1 | - | TRBV7-8
TGTGCCAGCAGCTGGGGCCTAGCGGGGCAAGAGACCCAGTACTTC | CASSWGLAGQETQYF | 15 | - | TRBJ2-5 | TRBD2 | TRBV7-9
TGTGCCAGCGAGAGCGGGAGAACTGAAGCTTTCTTT | CASESGRTEAFF | 12 | - | TRBJ1-1 | - | TRBV5-6
TGCGCCAGCAGCTCCACTAGCGGAACTAATGAAAAACTGTTTTTT | CASSSTSGTNEKLFF | 15 | many | TRBJ1-4 | - | TRBV5-1
TGTGCCAGCAGCCCGGGACTAGCGGGGGGGCCGAGCACAGATACGCAGTATTTT | CASSPGLAGGPSTDTQYF | 18 | few | TRBJ2-3 | TRBD2 | TRBV7-8
TGCAGTGCTAGCCACCCTAGCGGGGGTGTCACAGATACGCAGTATTTT | CSASHPSGGVTDTQYF | 16 | few | TRBJ2-3 | TRBD2 | TRBV20-1
TGTGCCACCCGCGGGGGAATTGTCACTGAAGCTTTCTTT | CATRGGIVTEAFF | 13 | - | TRBJ1-1 | - | TRBV10-3
TGTGCCAGCAGCATAGAAGGGTTTACCTACAATGAGCAGTTCTTC | CASSIEGFTYNEQFF | 15 | - | TRBJ2-1 | - | TRBV11-2